This record concerns one T cell receptor beta chain sequence. Germline assignment: CDR1 MGHRA and CDR2 YSYEKL. This CDR3 spans 15 amino acids. V lost 0 bases, J lost 10 bases, and 13 bases lay in between. The data derive from a study of cytomegalovirus exposure and HLA in healthy donors. A multiplex PCR was run with 60 Vbeta primers and 13 Jbeta primers. The method was immunoSEQ multiplex PCR; TCRdb's version includes in-frame clones alone and lacks a portion of them. The sample consists of around 100,000 clones, approximately 80% of them appearing once. Sequenced: PBMCs. The V and J genes are TRBV4-1 and TRBJ1-6, with D perhaps matching TRBD1 (5 bases). The origin of this receptor is a woman in her forties in good health and CMV-seropositive. The CDR3 bases are TGCGCCAGCAGCCAAGAGGCGGGGGGTTTGTCACCCCTCCACTTT. It encodes CASSQEAGGLSPLHF.